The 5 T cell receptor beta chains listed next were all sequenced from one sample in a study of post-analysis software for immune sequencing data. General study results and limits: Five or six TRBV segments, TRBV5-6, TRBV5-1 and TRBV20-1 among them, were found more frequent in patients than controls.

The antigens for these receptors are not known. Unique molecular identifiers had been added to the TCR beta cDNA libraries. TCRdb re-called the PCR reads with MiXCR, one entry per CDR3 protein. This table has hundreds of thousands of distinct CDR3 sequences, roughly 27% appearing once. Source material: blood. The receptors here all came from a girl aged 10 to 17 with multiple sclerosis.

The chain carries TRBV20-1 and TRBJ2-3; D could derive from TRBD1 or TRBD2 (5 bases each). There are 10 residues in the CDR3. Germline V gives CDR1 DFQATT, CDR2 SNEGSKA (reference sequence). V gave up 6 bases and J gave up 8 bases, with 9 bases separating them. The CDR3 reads CSAGRGTQYF. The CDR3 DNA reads TGCAGTGCGGGACGAGGTACGCAGTATTTT.

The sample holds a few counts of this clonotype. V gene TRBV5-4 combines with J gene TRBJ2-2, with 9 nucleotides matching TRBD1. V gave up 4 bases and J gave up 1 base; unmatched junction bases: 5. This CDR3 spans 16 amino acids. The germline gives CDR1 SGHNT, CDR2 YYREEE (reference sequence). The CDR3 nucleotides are TGTGCCAGCAGCAAGGGACAGGGAGGGAACACCGGGGAGCTGTTTTTT. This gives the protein CASSKGQGGNTGELFF.

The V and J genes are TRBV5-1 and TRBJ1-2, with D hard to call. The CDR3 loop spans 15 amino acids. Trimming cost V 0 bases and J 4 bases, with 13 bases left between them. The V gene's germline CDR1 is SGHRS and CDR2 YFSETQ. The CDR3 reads CASSLGGDMIYGYTF. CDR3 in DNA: TGCGCCAGCAGCTTGGGAGGAGACATGATCTATGGCTACACCTTC.

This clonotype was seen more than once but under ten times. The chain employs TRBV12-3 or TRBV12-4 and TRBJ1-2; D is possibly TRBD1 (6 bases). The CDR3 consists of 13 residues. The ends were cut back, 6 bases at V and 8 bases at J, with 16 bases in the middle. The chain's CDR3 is CASSGGQLGGYTF. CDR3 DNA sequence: TGTGCCAGCAGCGGTGGACAGCTAGGGGGCTACACCTTC.

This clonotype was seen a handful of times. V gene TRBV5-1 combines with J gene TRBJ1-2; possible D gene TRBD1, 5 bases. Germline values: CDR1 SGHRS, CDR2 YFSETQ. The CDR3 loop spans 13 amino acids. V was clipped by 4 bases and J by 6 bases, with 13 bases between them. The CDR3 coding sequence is TGCGCCAGCAGCGTGACAGTCAGCCATGGCTACACCTTC. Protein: CASSVTVSHGYTF.